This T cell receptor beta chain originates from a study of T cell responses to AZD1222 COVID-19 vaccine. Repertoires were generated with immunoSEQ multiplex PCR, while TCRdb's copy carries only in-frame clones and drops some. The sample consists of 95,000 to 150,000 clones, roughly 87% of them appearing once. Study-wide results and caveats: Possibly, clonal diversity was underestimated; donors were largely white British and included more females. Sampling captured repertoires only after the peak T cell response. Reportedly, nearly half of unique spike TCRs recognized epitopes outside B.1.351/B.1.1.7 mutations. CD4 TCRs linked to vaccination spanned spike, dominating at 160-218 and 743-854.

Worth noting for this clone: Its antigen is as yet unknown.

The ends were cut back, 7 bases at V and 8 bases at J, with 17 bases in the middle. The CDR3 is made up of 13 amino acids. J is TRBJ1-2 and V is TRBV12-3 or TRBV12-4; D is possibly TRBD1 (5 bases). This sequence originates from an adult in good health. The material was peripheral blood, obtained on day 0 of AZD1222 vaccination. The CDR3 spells CASTPGGGGGYTF. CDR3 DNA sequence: TGTGCCAGCACCCCGGGGGGGGGAGGCGGCTACACCTTC.